The T cell receptor beta chain under discussion was sequenced for a study of blood T cell repertoires in COVID-19. As for the study in general: Some COVID-19 samples were acute and others convalescent; all came from the United States, Italy and Spain.

V lost 10 bases to trimming and J lost 6 bases, with 15 bases between them. This CDR3 is 12 amino acids long. Germline loops: CDR1 LNHDA, CDR2 SQIVND (reference sequence). The method was immunoSEQ multiplex PCR; TCRdb's version includes in-frame clones alone and lacks a portion of them. The data show roughly 250,000 clones, just over 90% seen once. Ages ranged from about 18 to 89 years, with residence in approximately 23 US areas. The sequence was collected from a woman under 30 who had recovered from COVID-19. The chain joins TRBV19 to TRBJ1-1; tentatively, D is TRBD1 (5 bases). The sequencing input was PBMCs or T cells enriched from blood (not recorded which). CDR3 region: CATRRGWAEAFF. CDR3 nucleotides: TGTGCCACCAGAAGGGGATGGGCTGAAGCTTTCTTT.